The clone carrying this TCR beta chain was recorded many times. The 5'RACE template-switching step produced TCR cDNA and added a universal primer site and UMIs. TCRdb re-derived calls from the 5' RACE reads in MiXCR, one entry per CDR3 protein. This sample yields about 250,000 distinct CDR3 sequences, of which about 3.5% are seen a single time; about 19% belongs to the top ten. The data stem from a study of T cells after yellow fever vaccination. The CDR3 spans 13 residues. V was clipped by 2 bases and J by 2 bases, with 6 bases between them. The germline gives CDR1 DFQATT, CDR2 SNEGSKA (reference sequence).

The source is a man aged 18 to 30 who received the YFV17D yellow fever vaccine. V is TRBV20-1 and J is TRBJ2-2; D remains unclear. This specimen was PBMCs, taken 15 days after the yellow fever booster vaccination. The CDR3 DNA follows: TGCAGTGCTAGACCCGACAACACCGGGGAGCTGTTTTTT. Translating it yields CSARPDNTGELFF.